This TCR beta chain is from a study of cytomegalovirus exposure and HLA in healthy donors. Across the study: From donors who were HLA-typed, an early data release held 80 million to 85 million unique TCRs. Study-wide results and caveats: Trimming of TCR beta V- and J-genes showed a link, identified in a later analysis, to a missense DCLRE1C variant.

As for this clone: Its target is unknown.

The PCR made use of 60 Vbeta and 13 Jbeta primers. TCRdb keeps only in-frame clones here, not all; method: immunoSEQ multiplex PCR. The table has under 150,000 clones, 70% to 90% seen once; the top ten hold around 6.4%. The ends lost 4 bases at V and 11 bases at J; junction bases unmatched: 14. Per germline, CDR1 MNHNS and CDR2 SASEGT. There are 16 residues in the CDR3. J is TRBJ2-5 and V is TRBV6-1, with 12 bases matching TRBD2. The material sequenced was PBMCs. The sequence was collected from a middle-aged woman in good health and CMV-seropositive. This CDR3 reads CASSALAGGSRGEQYF. CDR3 in DNA: TGTGCCAGCAGTGCCCTAGCGGGAGGGTCTCGAGGAGAGCAGTACTTC.